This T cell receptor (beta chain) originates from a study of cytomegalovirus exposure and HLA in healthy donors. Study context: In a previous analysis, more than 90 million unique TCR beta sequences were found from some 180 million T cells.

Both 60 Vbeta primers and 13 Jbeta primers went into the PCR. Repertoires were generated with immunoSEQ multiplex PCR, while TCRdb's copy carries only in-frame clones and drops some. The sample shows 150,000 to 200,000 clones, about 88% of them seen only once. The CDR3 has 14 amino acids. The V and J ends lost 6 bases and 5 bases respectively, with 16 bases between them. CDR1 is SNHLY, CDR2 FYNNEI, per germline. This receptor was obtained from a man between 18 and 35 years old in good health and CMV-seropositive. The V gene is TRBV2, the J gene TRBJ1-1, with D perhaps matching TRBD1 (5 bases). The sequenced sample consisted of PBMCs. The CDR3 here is CASRQPGIGTEAFF. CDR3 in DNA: TGTGCCAGCAGACAACCAGGGATCGGAACTGAAGCTTTCTTT. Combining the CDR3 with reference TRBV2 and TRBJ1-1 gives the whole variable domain EPEVTQTPSHQVTQMGQEVILRCVPISNHLYFYWYRQILGQKVEFLVSFYNNEISEKSEIFDDQFSVERPDGSNFTLKIRSTKLEDSAMYFCASRQPGIGTEAFFGQGTRLTVV.